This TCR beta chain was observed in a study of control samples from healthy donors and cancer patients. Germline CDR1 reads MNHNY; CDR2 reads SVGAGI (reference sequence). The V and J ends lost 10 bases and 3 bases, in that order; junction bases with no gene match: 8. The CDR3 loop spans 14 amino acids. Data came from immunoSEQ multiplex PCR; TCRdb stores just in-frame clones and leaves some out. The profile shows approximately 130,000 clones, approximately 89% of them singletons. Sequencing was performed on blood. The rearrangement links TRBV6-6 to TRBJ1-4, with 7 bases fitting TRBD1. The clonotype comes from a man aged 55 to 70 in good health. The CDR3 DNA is TGTGCCACCTATGACAGGGTTTCTAATGAAAAACTGTTTTTT. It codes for CATYDRVSNEKLFF.